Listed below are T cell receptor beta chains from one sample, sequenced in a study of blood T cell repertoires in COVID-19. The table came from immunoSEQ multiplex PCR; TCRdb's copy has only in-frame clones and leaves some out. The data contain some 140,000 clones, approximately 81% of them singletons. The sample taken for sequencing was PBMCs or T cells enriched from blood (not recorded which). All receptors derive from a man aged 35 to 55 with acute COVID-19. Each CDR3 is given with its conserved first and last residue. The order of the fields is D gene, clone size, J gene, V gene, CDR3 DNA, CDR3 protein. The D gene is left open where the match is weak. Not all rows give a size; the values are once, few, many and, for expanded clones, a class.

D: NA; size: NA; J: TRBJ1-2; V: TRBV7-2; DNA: TGTGCCAGCAGCTTAGAATTATTCGGCTACACCTTC; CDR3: CASSLELFGYTF
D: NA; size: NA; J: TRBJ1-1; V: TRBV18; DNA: TGTGCCAGCTCAATTGGGGCGGAGGGGAACACTGAAGCTTTCTTT; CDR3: CASSIGAEGNTEAFF
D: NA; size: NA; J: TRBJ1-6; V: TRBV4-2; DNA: TGTGCCAGCAGCCAAGTGGTCCAGGGGACTTCACCCCTCCACTTT; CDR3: CASSQVVQGTSPLHF
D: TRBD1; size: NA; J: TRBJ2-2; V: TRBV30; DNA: TGTGCCTGGAGTGTACAGGGGGGCACCGGGGAGCTGTTTTTT; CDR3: CAWSVQGGTGELFF
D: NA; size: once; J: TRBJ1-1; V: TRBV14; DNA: TGTGCCAGCAGCCAAGTATCCGGCACTGAAGCTTTCTTT; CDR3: CASSQVSGTEAFF
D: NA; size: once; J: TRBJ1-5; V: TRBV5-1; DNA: TGCGCCAGCAGCTCACAGGGTTCTCAGCCCCAGCATTTT; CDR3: CASSSQGSQPQHF
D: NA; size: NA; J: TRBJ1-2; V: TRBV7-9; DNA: TGTGCCAGCAGCTCGGGACAAACGCCTATTAACTATGGCTACACCTTC; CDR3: CASSSGQTPINYGYTF
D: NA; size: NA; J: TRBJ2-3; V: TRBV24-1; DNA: TGTGCCACCAGTGATTACAGGGATGCGAGCACAGATACGCAGTATTTT; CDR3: CATSDYRDASTDTQYF
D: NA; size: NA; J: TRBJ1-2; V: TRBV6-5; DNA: TGTGCCAGCACCCCTCGTGGAGAATTCGGTGGCTACACCTTC; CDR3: CASTPRGEFGGYTF
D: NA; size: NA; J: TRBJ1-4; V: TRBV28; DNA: TGTGCCAGCATGACTTTGAACGGAGGGGAAAAACTGTTTTTT; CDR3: CASMTLNGGEKLFF
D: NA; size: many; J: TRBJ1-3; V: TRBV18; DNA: TGTGCCAGCTCACTGGGATTGCCGGGGTCTGGAAACACCATATATTTT; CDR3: CASSLGLPGSGNTIYF
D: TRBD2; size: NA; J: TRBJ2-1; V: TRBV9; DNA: TGTGCCAGCAGCGTAGGGACTAGCGGGGTCGGGGAGCAGTTCTTC; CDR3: CASSVGTSGVGEQFF
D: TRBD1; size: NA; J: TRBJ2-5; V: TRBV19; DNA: TGTGCCAGTAGTATTAACAGGGGGCAAGAGACCCAGTACTTC; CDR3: CASSINRGQETQYF
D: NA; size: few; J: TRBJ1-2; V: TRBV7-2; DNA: TGTGCCAGCAGCCCCGGTTCGGGGGAACAGTATGGCTACACCTTC; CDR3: CASSPGSGEQYGYTF
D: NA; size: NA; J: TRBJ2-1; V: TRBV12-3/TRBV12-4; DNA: TGTGCCAGCAGTTCCGACAGACGGGAGCAGTTCTTC; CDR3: CASSSDRREQFF
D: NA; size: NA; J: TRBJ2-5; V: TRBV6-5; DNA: TGTGCCAGCAGGCGGAGGGCCCAAGAGACCCAGTACTTC; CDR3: CASRRRAQETQYF
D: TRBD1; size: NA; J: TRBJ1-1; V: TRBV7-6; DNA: TGTGCCAGCAGCTTAGTAATCAGGGGGTGGACTGAAGCTTTCTTT; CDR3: CASSLVIRGWTEAFF
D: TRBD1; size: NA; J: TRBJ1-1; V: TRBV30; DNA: TGTGCCTGGAGGGCGACAGGGGACACTGAAGCTTTCTTT; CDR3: CAWRATGDTEAFF
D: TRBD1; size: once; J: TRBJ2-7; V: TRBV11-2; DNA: TGTGCCAGCAGCTTCAGGGACAGGGGAGAGGAGCAGTACTTC; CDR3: CASSFRDRGEEQYF
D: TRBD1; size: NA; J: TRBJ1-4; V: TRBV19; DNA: TGTGCCAGTAGAATAGACAGGGGTGGAGAAAAACTGTTTTTT; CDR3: CASRIDRGGEKLFF
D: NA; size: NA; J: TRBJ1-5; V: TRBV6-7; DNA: TGTGCCAGCAGTTACTCGAGAGGATGTGGCAATCAGCCCCAGCATTTT; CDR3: CASSYSRGCGNQPQHF
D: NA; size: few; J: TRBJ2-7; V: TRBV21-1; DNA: TGTGCCAGCAGCGCAAGGCCGGGACAGGAGACCTACGAGCAGTACTTC; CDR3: CASSARPGQETYEQYF
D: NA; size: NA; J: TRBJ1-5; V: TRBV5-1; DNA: TGCGCCAGCAGCCTATGGACTCAGTCCCTAAGCAATCAGCCCCAGCATTTT; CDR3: CASSLWTQSLSNQPQHF
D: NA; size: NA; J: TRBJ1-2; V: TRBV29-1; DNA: TGCAGCGTTGGTACGGGGGTCTATGGCTACACCTTC; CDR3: CSVGTGVYGYTF
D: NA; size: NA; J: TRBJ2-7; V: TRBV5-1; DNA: TGCGCCAGCAGCTTGGTACCCGGACAAACCAGGGAGCAGTACTTC; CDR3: CASSLVPGQTREQYF
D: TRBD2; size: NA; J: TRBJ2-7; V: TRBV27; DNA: TGTGCCAGCAGTCTAGCGGGAGGGCCCGGCGAGCAGTACTTC; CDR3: CASSLAGGPGEQYF
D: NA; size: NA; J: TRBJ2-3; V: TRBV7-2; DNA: TGTGCCAGCAGCTTAGTCCCCCGCGATACAGATACGCAGTATTTT; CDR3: CASSLVPRDTDTQYF
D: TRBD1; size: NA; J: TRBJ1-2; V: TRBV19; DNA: TGTGCCAGTAGTATGGGGACAGGTGATAACTATGGCTACACCTTC; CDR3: CASSMGTGDNYGYTF
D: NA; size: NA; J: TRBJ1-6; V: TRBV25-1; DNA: TGTGCCAGCAGTGAAACTGGGCTCAATTCACCCCTCCACTTT; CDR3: CASSETGLNSPLHF
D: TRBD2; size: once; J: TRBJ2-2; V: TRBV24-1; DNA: TGTGCCACCAGTCAATACGGGAGGATTGCGAACACCGGGGAGCTGTTTTTT; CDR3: CATSQYGRIANTGELFF
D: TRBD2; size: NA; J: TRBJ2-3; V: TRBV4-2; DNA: TGTGCCAGCCGTTTAGCGGGCCGTAGCACAGATACGCAGTATTTT; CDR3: CASRLAGRSTDTQYF
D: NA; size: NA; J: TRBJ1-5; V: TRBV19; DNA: TGTGCCAGTAGTAAAGCAAACAATCAGCCCCAGCATTTT; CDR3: CASSKANNQPQHF
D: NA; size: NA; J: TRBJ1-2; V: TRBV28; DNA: TGTGCCAGCATGATTGGCCTCCACAACTATGGCTACACCTTC; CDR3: CASMIGLHNYGYTF
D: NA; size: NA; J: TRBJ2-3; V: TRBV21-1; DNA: TGTGCCAGCACGAAAGTGCTGATAACCCCGCACAAAGATACGCAGTATTTT; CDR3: CASTKVLITPHKDTQYF
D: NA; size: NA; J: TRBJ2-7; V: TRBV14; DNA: TGTGCCAGCAGCCAAAGAAGCCCGGTCCTAGCGCACTCCTACGAGCAGTACTTC; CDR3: CASSQRSPVLAHSYEQYF
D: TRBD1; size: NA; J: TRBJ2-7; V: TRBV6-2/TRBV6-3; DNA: TGTGCCAGCAGTTTAACCCCGGGACAGACCTACGAGCAGTACTTC; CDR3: CASSLTPGQTYEQYF
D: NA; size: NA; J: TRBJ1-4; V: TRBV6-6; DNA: TGTGCCAGCAGTTACTCGTCAGAAAAACTGTTTTTT; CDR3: CASSYSSEKLFF
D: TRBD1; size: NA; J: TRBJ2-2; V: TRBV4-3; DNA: TGCGCCAGCAGCCGGGACAGGGGGAACACCGGGGAGCTGTTTTTT; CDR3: CASSRDRGNTGELFF
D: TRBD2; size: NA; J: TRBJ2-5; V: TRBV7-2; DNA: TGTGCCAGCAGCTGGATGACTAGCGGCGAGACCCAGTACTTC; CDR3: CASSWMTSGETQYF
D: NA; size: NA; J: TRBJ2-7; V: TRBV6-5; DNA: TGTGCCAGCCGAGGGTTGAGCGAGCAGTACTTC; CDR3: CASRGLSEQYF
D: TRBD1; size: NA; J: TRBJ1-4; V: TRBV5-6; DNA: TGTGCCAGCAGTACCGGGACAGGGCGTCCTAATGAAAAACTGTTTTTT; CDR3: CASSTGTGRPNEKLFF
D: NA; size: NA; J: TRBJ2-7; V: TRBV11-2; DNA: TGTGCCAGCAGCTCCCTACGTTTCTCCTACGAGCAGTACTTC; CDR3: CASSSLRFSYEQYF
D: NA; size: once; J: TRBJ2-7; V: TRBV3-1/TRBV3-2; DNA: TGTGCCAGCAGCCTCCCGGGGGACTCCCTTTACGAGCAGTACTTC; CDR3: CASSLPGDSLYEQYF
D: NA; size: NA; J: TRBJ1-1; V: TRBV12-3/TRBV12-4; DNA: TGTGCCAGCAGTTGGGCGGGCACTGAAGCTTTCTTT; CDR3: CASSWAGTEAFF
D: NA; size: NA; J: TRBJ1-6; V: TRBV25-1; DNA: TGTGCCAGCAGTGAATTCGGCAGGGCGAGCTCCTATAATTCACCCCTCCACTTT; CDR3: CASSEFGRASSYNSPLHF
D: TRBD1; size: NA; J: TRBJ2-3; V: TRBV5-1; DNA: TGCGCCAGCAGTTCGGGACAGGGGATAGATACGCAGTATTTT; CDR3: CASSSGQGIDTQYF
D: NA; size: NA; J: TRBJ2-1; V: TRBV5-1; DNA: TGCGCCAGCAGCCATAGCGTTTACAATGAGCAGTTCTTC; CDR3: CASSHSVYNEQFF
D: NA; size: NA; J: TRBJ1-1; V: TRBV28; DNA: TGTGCCAGCAGCCGCACAGTCGCTGAAGCTTTCTTT; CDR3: CASSRTVAEAFF
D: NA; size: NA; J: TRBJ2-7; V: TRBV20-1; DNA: TGCAGTGCTAGTGGAGGGTTGGGAGTCCTCTCGGCCGAGCAGTACTTC; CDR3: CSASGGLGVLSAEQYF
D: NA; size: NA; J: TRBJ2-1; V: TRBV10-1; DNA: TGCGCCAGCAGTGACCCCCCAGGGAACAATGAGCAGTTCTTC; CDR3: CASSDPPGNNEQFF
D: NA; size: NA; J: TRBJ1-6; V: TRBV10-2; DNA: TGCGCCAGCAGTGAGATTGGGACATCAGATTCACCCCTCCACTTT; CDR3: CASSEIGTSDSPLHF
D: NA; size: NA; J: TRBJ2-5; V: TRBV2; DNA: TGTGCCAGCAGTGAAGGCAGGGCCCAAGAGACCCAGTACTTC; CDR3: CASSEGRAQETQYF
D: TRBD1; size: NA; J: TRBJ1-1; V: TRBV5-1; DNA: TGCGCCAGCAGCTACGGACAGGGGACTATGGAAGCTTTCTTT; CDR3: CASSYGQGTMEAFF
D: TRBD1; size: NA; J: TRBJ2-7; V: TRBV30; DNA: TGTGCCTGGAGTGTAAGAGTGGGACAGGGGGCTCGAGAGCAGTACTTC; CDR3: CAWSVRVGQGAREQYF
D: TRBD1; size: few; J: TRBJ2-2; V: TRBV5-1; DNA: TGCGCCAGCAGCTACACAGGGGGCACCGGGGAGCTGTTTTTT; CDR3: CASSYTGGTGELFF